This T cell receptor (beta chain) was obtained from a study of cytomegalovirus exposure and HLA in healthy donors. The length of the CDR3 is 15 residues. Germline CDR1 MNHNS, CDR2 SASEGT. In regard to this clone: Relative to the germline gene, one junction end is altered; a read error may explain this.

60 Vbeta and 13 Jbeta primers were used in PCR. Method: immunoSEQ multiplex PCR; TCRdb's copy keeps in-frame clones and lacks some. Among about 190,000 clones, roughly 80% were seen once, and the ten largest hold about 2.4%. The clonotype originates from a male donor in good health and CMV-seronegative. This chain links TRBV6-1 with TRBJ1-2; tentatively, D is TRBD1 (5 bases). The sample consisted of PBMCs. CDR3 in amino acids: CASTLKPGQDNGYTF. CDR3 sequence (DNA): TGTGCCAGCACCTTGAAACCGGGTCAGGACAATGGGTACACCTTC.